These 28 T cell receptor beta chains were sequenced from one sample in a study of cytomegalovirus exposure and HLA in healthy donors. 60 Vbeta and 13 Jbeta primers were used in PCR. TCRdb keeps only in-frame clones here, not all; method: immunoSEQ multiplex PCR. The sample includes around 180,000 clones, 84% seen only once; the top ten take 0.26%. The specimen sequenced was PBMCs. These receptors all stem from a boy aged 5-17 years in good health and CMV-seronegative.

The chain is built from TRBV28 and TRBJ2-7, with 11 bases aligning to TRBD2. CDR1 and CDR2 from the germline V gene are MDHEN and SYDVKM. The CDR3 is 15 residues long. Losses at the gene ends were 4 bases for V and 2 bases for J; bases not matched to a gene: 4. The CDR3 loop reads CASSSPGLAAYEQYF. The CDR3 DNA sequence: TGTGCCAGCAGTTCACCGGGACTAGCGGCCTACGAGCAGTACTTC.

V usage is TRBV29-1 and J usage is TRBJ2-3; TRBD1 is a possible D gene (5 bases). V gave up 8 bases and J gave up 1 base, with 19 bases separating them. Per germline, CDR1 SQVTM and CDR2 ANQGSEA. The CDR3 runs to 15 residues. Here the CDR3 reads CSPVLVGRGTDTQYF. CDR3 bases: TGCAGCCCTGTACTCGTCGGCAGGGGCACAGATACGCAGTATTTT.

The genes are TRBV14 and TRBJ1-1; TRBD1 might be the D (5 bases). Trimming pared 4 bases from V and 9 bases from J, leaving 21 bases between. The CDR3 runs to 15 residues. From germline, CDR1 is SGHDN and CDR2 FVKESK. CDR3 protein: CASSPAGTHQSQAFF. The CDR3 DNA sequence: TGTGCCAGCAGCCCCGCCGGGACTCACCAGTCACAAGCTTTCTTT.

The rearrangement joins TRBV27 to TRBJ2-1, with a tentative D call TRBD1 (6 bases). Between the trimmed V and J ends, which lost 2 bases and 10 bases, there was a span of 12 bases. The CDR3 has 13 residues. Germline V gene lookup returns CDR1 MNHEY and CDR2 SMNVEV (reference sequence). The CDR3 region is CASSLASGTEQFF. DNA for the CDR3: TGTGCCAGCAGTTTAGCGTCCGGGACAGAGCAGTTCTTC.

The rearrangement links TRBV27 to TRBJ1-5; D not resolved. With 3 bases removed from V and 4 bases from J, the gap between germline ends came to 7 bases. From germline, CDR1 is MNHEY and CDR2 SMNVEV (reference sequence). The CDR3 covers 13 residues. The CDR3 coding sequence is TGTGCCAGCAGTTTGACAAAAAATCAGCCCCAGCATTTT. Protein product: CASSLTKNQPQHF.

CDR3 region: CASSLANEQFF. CDR3 nucleotides: TGTGCCAGCAGTCTGGCTAATGAGCAGTTCTTC. The rearrangement joins TRBV2 to TRBJ2-1; D gene ambiguous. The CDR3 has 11 residues. The germline V gene has CDR1 SNHLY and CDR2 FYNNEI. V was cut by 5 bases and J by 7 bases, with 6 bases left in between. The variable domain in full, with the rest retrieved from reference TRBV2 and TRBJ2-1, is EPEVTQTPSHQVTQMGQEVILRCVPISNHLYFYWYRQILGQKVEFLVSFYNNEISEKSEIFDDQFSVERPDGSNFTLKIRSTKLEDSAMYFCASSLANEQFFGPGTRLTVL.

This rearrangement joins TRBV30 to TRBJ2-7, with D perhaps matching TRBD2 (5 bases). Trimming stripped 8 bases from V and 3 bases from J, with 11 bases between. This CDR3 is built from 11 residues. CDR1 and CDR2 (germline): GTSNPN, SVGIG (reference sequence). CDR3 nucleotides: TGTGCCGAGAGGGTCGGCTACGAGCAGTACTTC. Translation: CAERVGYEQYF.

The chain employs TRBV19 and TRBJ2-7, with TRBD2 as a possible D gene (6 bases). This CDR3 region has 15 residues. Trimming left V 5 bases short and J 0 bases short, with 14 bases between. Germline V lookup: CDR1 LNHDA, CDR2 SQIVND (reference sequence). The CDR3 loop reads CASSGIAGPSYEQYF. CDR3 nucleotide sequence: TGTGCCAGTAGTGGAATCGCGGGGCCCTCCTACGAGCAGTACTTC. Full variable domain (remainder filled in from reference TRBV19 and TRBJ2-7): DGGITQSPKYLFRKEGQNVTLSCEQNLNHDAMYWYRQDPGQGLRLIYYSQIVNDFQKGDIAEGYSVSREKKESFPLTVTSAQKNPTAFYLCASSGIAGPSYEQYFGPGTRLTVT.

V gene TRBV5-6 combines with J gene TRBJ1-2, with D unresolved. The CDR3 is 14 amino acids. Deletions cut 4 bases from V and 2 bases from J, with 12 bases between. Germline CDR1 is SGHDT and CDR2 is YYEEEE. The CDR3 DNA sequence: TGTGCCAGCAGCCGGGAGGGTAGGAACTATGGCTACACCTTC. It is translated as CASSREGRNYGYTF.

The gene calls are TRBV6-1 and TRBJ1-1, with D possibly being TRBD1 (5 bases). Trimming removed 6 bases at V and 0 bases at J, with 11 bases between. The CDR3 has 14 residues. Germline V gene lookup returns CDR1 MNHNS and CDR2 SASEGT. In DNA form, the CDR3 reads TGTGCCAGCAGCGGTACAGGTTTGAACACTGAAGCTTTCTTT. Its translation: CASSGTGLNTEAFF.

The CDR3 DNA sequence: TGTGCCAGCAGTTACCTACAGGGACATGGCTACACCTTC. It specifies CASSYLQGHGYTF. This chain uses TRBV6-5 with TRBJ1-2; perhaps TRBD1 as D (6 bases). The V gene's germline CDR1 is MNHEY and CDR2 SVGAGI. The CDR3 consists of 13 residues. V was clipped by 2 bases and J by 6 bases, with 10 bases between them.

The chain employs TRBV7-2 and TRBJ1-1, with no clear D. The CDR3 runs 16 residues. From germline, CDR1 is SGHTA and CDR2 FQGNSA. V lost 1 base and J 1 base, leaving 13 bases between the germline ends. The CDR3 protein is CASSLGGGRRNTEAFF. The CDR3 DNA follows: TGTGCCAGCAGCTTAGGGGGAGGCAGACGGAACACTGAAGCTTTCTTT.

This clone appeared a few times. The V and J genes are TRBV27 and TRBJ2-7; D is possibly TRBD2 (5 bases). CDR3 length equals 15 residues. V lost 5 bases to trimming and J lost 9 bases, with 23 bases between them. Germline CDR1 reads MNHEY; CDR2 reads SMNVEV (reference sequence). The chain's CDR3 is CASSLTFDWQEGQYF. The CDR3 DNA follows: TGTGCCAGCAGTCTAACCTTCGACTGGCAAGAGGGGCAGTACTTC.

CDR3 amino acids: CASSLRVNQPQHF. Written as DNA, the CDR3 is TGTGCCAGCAGCTTACGGGTCAATCAGCCCCAGCATTTT. The gene calls are TRBV7-6 and TRBJ1-5, with D uncertain. The CDR3 is 13 residues long. Germline loops: CDR1 SGHVS, CDR2 FNYEAQ. Trimming cost V 2 bases and J 3 bases, with 5 bases left between them.

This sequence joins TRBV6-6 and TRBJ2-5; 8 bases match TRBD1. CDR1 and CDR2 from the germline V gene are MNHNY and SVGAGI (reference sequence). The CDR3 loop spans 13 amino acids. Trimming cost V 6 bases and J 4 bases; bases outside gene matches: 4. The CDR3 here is CASRGQGTETQYF. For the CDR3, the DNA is TGTGCCAGCAGAGGACAGGGAACAGAGACCCAGTACTTC.

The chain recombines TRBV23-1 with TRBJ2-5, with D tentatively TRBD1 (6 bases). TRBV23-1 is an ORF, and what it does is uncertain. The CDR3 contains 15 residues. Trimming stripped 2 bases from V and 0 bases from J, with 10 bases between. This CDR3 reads CASSQTQGHQETQYF. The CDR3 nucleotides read TGCGCCAGCAGTCAAACACAGGGCCACCAAGAGACCCAGTACTTC.

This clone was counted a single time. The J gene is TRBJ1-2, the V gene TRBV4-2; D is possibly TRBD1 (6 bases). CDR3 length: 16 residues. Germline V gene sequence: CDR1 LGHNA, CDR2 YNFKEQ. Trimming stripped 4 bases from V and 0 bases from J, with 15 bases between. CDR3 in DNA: TGTGCCAGCAGCCGGGCCAGGGGTCCAGCTAACTATGGCTACACCTTC. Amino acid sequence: CASSRARGPANYGYTF.

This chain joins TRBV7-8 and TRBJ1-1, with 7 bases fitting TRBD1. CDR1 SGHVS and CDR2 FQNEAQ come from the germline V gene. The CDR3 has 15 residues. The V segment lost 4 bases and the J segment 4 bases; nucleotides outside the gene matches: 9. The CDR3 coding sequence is TGTGCCAGCAGCTCGACAGGGAATCGGCGCACTGAAGCTTTCTTT. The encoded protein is CASSSTGNRRTEAFF.

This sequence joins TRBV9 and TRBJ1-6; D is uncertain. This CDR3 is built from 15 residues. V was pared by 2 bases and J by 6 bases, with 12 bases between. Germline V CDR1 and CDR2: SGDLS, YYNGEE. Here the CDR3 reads CASSVLGDPNSPLHF. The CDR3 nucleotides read TGTGCCAGCAGCGTCCTGGGAGACCCTAATTCACCCCTCCACTTT. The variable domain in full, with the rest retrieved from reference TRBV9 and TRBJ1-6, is DSGVTQTPKHLITATGQRVTLRCSPRSGDLSVYWYQQSLDQGLQFLIQYYNGEERAKGNILERFSAQQFPDLHSELNLSSLELGDSALYFCASSVLGDPNSPLHFGNGTRLTVT.

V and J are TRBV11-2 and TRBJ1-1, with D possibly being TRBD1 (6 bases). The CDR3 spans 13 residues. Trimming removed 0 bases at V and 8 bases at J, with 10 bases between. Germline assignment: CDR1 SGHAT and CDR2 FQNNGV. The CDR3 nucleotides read TGTGCCAGCAGCTTAGAGGCTGACAGGGAAGCTTTCTTT. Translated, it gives CASSLEADREAFF.

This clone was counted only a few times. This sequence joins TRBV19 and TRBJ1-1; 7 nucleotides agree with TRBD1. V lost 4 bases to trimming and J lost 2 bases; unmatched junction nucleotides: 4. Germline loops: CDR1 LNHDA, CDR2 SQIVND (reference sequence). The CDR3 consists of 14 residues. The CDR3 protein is CASSNHRGNTEAFF. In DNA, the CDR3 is TGTGCCAGTAGTAATCACAGGGGCAACACTGAAGCTTTCTTT.

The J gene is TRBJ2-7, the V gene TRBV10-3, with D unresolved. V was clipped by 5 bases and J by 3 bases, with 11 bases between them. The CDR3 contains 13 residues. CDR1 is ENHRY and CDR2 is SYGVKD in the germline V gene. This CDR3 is CAISSQAIYEQYF. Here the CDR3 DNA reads TGTGCCATCAGTTCCCAGGCTATCTACGAGCAGTACTTC.

CDR3 in DNA: TGTGCCAGCAGGGGGCGTGGGAATGAAAAACTGTTTTTT. This gives the protein CASRGRGNEKLFF. The chain couples TRBV2 to TRBJ1-4, with D perhaps matching TRBD1 (5 bases). The germline V gene has CDR1 SNHLY and CDR2 FYNNEI. The CDR3 totals 13 residues. Trimming stripped 6 bases from V and 5 bases from J, with 10 bases between.

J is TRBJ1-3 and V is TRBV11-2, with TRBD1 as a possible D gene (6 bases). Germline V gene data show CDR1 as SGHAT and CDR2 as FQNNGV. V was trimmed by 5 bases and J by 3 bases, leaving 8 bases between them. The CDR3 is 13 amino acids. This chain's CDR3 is CASSHRVGNTIYF. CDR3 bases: TGTGCCAGCAGCCACAGGGTTGGAAACACCATATATTTT.

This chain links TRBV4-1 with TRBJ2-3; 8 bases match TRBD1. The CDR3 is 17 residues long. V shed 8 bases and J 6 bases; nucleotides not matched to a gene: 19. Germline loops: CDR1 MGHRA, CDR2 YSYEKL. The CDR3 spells CASGTGSNSLGLDTQYF. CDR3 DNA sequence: TGCGCCAGCGGGACAGGAAGCAATTCCCTGGGGTTGGATACGCAGTATTTT.

The CDR3 protein is CASSRGSNQPQHF. The CDR3 coding sequence is TGTGCCAGCAGCCGGGGTAGCAATCAGCCCCAGCATTTT. The chain joins TRBV7-2 to TRBJ1-5; D not certain. Germline V lookup: CDR1 SGHTA, CDR2 FQGNSA. V lost 5 bases and J 0 bases, leaving 5 bases between the germline ends. There are 13 residues in the CDR3.

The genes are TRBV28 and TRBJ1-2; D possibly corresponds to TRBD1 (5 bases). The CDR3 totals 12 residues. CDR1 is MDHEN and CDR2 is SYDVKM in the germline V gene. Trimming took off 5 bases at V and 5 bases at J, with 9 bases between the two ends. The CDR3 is CASSSDRYGYTF. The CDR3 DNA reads TGTGCCAGCAGTAGTGACAGATATGGCTACACCTTC.

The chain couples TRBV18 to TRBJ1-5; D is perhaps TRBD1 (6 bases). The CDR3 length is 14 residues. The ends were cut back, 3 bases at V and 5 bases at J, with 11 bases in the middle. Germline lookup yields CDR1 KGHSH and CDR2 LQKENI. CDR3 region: CASSPKTGDQPQHF. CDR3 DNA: TGTGCCAGCTCACCGAAGACAGGAGATCAGCCCCAGCATTTT.